The T cell receptor (beta chain) under discussion was sequenced for a study of CD8+CD57+ T cells in acquired aplastic anemia. Overall study: Sorted cells (CD4+ and CD8+) yielded DNA amounts that averaged approximately 3.2 ug. For CD4+ cells, healthy donors had an average of about 10 million reads.

The CDR3 spans 13 amino acids, including both terminal residues. Germline V gene data show CDR1 as SGHTA and CDR2 as FQGTGA. Whole-study findings and limits: Found in both controls and patients were around 29 CD8+ CDR3 sequences. Patients and controls had CD8+ Simpson's diversity values that were not significantly distinct.

TCR beta VDJ combinations and CDR3 sequences were profiled from genomic DNA. TCRdb fed the reads into MiXCR, producing one record per CDR3 protein. The repertoire holds 400,000 to 450,000 distinct CDR3 sequences, with just under 70% as singletons. With regard to this clonotype: The antigen remains undetermined. Because the CDR3 is missing its conserved closing phenylalanine or tryptophan, this is likely a read error. Because the CDR3's place on the DNA is in doubt, the DNA is left out and the CDR3 is given as listed by TCRdb.

This TCR came from a human donor in good health, serving as a control. The sample comprised sorted CD4+, CD8+, or CD8+CD57+ T cells (not recorded which) from PBMCs. The V and J genes are TRBV7-3 and TRBJ1-1; TRBD1, as called in the table, went unchecked against the DNA. This CDR3 reads CASSLAWQGQAIL.